Included here is one T cell receptor beta chain sequence, with context. This clonotype was counted many times. Its recognized antigen is unknown. Per-base quality was not reported, and no clone a single base away is much larger than it. From its cysteine to its phenylalanine, the CDR3 spans 14 amino acids. Only CDR3 DNA remains: 42 bases, in frame from the first base. V and J lose 6 bases and 6 bases, and a span of 17 bases separates them. Sequenced on an Illumina NovaSeq 6000. Using 5'RACE with constant-segment primers, TCRalpha and TCRbeta cDNA libraries were constructed, with sample barcodes and unique molecular identifiers added in the process. Trizol reagent was used to extract RNA from every sample. Library amplification was performed in two PCR steps, and a second sample barcode and Illumina TruSeq adapters were introduced in the second step. Sequencing of the libraries was done on an Illumina NovaSeq, producing 2 x 150 bp paired-end reads. The authors' pipeline ran thus. Demultiplexing of reads and collapsing into UMI-guided consensus sequences were performed with migec v1.2.7. Using mixcr v2.1.11, UMI consensuses were aligned to TRA and TRB V and J templates and then assembled into clonotypes. A clonotype was counted as expanded or contracted only when both edgeR and NoisET called the clonotype significant, with the noise models trained on biological replicates. For edgeR calls, the cutoffs were a false discovery rate-adjusted p below 0.01 and a log2 fold-change threshold of 1. As an exploratory analysis of dynamics, PCA with hierarchical clustering was applied to max-normalized trajectories of the 1000 most abundant clonotypes. The CD4 or CD8 phenotype of responding clones was assigned using the separately sequenced CD4+ and CD8+ repertoires. TCRdb cleaned the public reads at Q25 with fastp, built clones with MiXCR and kept in-frame beta chains. CDR3 protein duplicates are merged, each entry listing the most common genes and DNA. These V and J calls originate from TCRdb's pipeline instead of the authors' own analysis. The sample table contains about half a million distinct CDR3 sequences; only one count was recorded for roughly 18% of them. The ten largest clonotypes hold over 9% of the sample.

The entry originates in a study of T-cell memory formation after mild COVID-19 (dated by TCRdb to the early 2020s). Broadly, across the study: TCR sequence clusters from the two donors were found to be largely donor specific. Longitudinal TCRalpha and TCRbeta repertoire sequencing tracked T-cell clones expanding and contracting after mild COVID-19 in a couple of donors. Two young, previously healthy adult volunteers made up the cohort, one male and one female.

PBMCs were isolated by Ficoll-Paque density gradient centrifugation. The study at large found these results: SARS-CoV-2 specificity was not confirmed for the second-wave clones peaking on day 37. Contracting CD4+ clones were found mainly in CM and EM memory subsets, while CD8+ clones were enriched in EMRA. The detection of some responding clones in pre-infection memory suggests that pre-existing cross-reactive memory T cells joined the SARS-CoV-2 response. The study covered only a couple of mild cases, and larger cohorts including severe cases with pre-infection samples were considered necessary. From day 15 to 85, contracting clones showed balanced CD4/CD8 phenotypes, whereas a second wave of clones that expanded from day 15 to 37 leaned towards CD4+.

The chain couples TRBV12-3 or TRBV12-4 to TRBJ2-5, with TRBD2 perhaps the D gene, on 5 matching bases. This sequence originates from an adult woman who had mild COVID-19 (a few samples of this study predate the infection). The sample titles of this study are shuffled in the database, so cell type and time point are left out; the donor was told from shared clones. Material for sequencing was PBMCs or a T cell subset sorted from them (not recorded which). The CDR3 corresponds to CASRPGYGHKTQYF. The sequence in DNA is TGTGCCAGCAGACCGGGGTATGGTCACAAGACCCAGTACTTC.